This TCR beta chain was obtained from a study of beta chain features in type 1 diabetes. General study results and limits: Insertions at VDJ junctions were less frequent in type 1 diabetes patients. These patients also deleted more nucleotides at the same junctions. TCRB CDR3s were moderately but significantly shorter in Type 1 diabetes patients in all four CD4+ subsets.

TCRB transcripts that were expressed got sequenced, as all of the isolated RNA had been reverse transcribed. Clones were read by immunoSEQ multiplex PCR, and TCRdb kept only the in-frame ones, dropping some. The profile shows hundreds of thousands of clones, around an eighth of them singletons. Note on this clone: What it recognizes is unknown.

The CDR3 has 14 amino acids. The V gene end was trimmed by 4 bases and the J gene end by 6 bases; junction bases not matched to a gene: 8. Per the germline V gene, CDR1 is SNHLY and CDR2 is FYNNEI. The receptor's source is a man aged 18 to 30 with type 1 diabetes. The chain joins TRBV2 to TRBJ1-2, with 7 bases matching TRBD1. Sequences were obtained from naive CD4+ T cells from blood. CDR3 sequence: CASSVGQVRDGYTF. CDR3 DNA sequence: TGTGCCAGCAGTGTCGGACAGGTACGCGATGGCTACACCTTC. Supplemented by reference TRBV2 and TRBJ1-2, the full variable domain reads EPEVTQTPSHQVTQMGQEVILRCVPISNHLYFYWYRQILGQKVEFLVSFYNNEISEKSEIFDDQFSVERPDGSNFTLKIRSTKLEDSAMYFCASSVGQVRDGYTFGSGTRLTVV.